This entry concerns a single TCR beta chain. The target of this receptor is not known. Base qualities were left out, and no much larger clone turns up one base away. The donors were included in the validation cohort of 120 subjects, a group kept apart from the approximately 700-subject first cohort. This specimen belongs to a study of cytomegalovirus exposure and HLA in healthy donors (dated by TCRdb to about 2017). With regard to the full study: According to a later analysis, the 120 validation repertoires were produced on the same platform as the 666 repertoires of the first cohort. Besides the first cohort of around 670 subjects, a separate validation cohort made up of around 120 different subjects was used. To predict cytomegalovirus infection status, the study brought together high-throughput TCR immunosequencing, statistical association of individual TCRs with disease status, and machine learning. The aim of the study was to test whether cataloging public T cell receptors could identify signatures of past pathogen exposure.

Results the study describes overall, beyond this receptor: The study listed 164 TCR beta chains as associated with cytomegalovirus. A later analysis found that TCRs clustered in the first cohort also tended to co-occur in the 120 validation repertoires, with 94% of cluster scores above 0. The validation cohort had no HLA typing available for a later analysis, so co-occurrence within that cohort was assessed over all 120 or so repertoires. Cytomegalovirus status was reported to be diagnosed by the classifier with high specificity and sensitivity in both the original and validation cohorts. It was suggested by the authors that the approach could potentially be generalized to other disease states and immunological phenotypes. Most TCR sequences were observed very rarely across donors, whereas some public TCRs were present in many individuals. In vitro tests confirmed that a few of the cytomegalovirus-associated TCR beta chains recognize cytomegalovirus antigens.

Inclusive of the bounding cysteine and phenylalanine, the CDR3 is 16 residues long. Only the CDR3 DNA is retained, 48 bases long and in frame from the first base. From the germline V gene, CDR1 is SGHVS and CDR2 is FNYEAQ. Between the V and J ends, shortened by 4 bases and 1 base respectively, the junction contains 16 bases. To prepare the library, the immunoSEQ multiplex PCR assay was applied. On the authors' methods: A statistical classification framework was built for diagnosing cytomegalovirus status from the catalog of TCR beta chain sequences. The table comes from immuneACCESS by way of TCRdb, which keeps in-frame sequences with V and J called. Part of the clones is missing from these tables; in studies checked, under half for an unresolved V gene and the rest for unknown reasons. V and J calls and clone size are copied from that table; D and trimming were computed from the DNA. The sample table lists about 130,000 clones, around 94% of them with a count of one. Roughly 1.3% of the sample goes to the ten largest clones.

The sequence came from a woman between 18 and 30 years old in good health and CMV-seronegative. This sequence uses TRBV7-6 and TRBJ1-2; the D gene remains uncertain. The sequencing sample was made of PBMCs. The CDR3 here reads CASSSEIGVDNYGYTF. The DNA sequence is TGTGCCAGCAGCTCAGAGATCGGGGTGGATAACTATGGCTACACCTTC.